This TCR beta chain originates from a study of CD8+ T cells in alopecia areata. Study-wide results and limits: Within the top 100, expanded CD8+ clones significantly decreased with tofacitinib, as did scalp clonality. Resident alphabeta T-cell populations of normal skin are likewise subject to sequencing in scalp samples. Many of the expanded lesional clones endured in scalp and blood while on tofacitinib. TCRs were shared less clearly across patients than in mice, possibly for HLA-related reasons.

The CDR3 totals 15 residues. The V gene's germline CDR1 is SGHKS and CDR2 YYEKEE (reference sequence). V dropped 1 base and J dropped 3 bases, with 10 bases sitting between them. RNA extraction and reverse transcription yielded cDNA as sequencing template. The method was immunoSEQ multiplex PCR; TCRdb's version includes in-frame clones alone and lacks a portion of them. The sample contains 100,000 to 130,000 clones, 84% of which appear only once. A note on this clone: Its matching antigen is unknown.

Documented treatment: oral pan-JAK inhibitor, 5-10 mg twice daily. This specimen was CD8+ T cells sorted from blood, taken at week 24, from a patient treated with tofacitinib. The receptor comes from a human donor with alopecia areata. The chain links TRBV5-5 to TRBJ2-2, with D tentatively TRBD1 (5 bases). CDR3: CASSLSPGHTGELFF. CDR3 nucleotides: TGTGCCAGCAGCTTGTCTCCAGGGCACACCGGGGAGCTGTTTTTT.